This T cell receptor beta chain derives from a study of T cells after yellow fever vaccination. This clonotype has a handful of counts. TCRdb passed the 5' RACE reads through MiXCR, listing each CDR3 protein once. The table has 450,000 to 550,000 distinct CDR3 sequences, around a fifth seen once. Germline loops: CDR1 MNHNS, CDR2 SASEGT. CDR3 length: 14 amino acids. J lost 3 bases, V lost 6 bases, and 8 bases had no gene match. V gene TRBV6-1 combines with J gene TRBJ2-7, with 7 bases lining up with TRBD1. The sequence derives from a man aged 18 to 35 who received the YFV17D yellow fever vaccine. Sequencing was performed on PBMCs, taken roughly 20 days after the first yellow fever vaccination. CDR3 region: CASRERTGRYEQYV. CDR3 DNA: TGTGCCAGCAGGGAGAGGACAGGCCGCTACGAGCAGTACGTC.